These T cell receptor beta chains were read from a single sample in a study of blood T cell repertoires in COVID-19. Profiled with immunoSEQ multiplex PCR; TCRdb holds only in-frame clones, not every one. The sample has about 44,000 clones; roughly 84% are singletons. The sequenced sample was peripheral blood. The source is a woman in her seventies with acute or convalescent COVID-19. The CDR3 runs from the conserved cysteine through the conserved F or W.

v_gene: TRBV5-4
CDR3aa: CASRTMGAETQYF

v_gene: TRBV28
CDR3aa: CASSSLGRALTNYGYTF

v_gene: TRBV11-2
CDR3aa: CASSLGRTSGRGYNEQFF

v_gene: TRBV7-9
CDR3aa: CASSPERPTNEKLFF

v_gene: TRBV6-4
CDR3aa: CASSREAIGSPLHF

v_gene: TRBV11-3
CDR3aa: CASSLTPSGSTDTQYF

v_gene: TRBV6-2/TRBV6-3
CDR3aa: CASSSPWGGDQPQHF

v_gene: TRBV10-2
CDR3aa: CASSDYNSNQPQHF

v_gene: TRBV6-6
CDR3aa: CASFDASGANVLTF

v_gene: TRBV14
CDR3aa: CASSLQEGDTQYF

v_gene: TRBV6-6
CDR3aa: CASSLSGLARNLAGELFF

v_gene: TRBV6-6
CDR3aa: CASSGERREQFF

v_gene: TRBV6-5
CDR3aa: CATTRGYEQYF

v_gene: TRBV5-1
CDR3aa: CASSLDRGRGSPLHF

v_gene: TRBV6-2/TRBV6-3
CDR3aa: CASSLSQGAVGFDTEAFF